This T cell receptor (beta chain) comes out of a study of blood T cell repertoires in COVID-19. The overall study: Donors in the United States, Italy and Spain gave samples during acute or convalescent COVID-19. PBMCs, B-cell-depleted T cells, or T cells were the source of the cDNA or gDNA that made up the material.

Germline values: CDR1 MDHEN, CDR2 SYDVKM. Trimming left V 6 bases short and J 0 bases short, with 15 bases between. This CDR3 has 17 residues. Per the study methods: Amplification with reference gene primers provided the estimates of nucleated cell counts. Profiling relied on immunoSEQ multiplex PCR, and the TCRdb table lists in-frame clones only, not all of them. Clone size and the V and J calls come from that table; the DNA yielded D and trimming. The sample lists 95,000 to 120,000 clones, over 70% occurring once. The clonotype originates from a man aged 50-60 years with acute or convalescent COVID-19. This sequence joins TRBV28 and TRBJ2-6; possibly TRBD1 for D (6 bases). What was sequenced was peripheral blood. The CDR3 region is CASSLDRERSGANVLTF. As DNA, the CDR3 is TGTGCCAGCAGCCTGGACAGAGAACGCTCTGGGGCCAACGTCCTGACTTTC.